The entry below gives a single T cell receptor (beta chain) sequence along with its context. Its target antigen remains unknown. This sample is drawn from a study of cytomegalovirus exposure and HLA in healthy donors (TCRdb year 2017). Concerning the study at large: According to an earlier analysis of a few hundred of the donors, about 190 million T cells yielded roughly 100 million unique TCR beta sequences and about 300 Gb of sequence data. An early release covering approximately 600 HLA-typed donors comprised around 300 gigabases of sequencing data and 85 million or so unique TCR sequences. Among the approximately 430 genotyped donors, around 81% belonged to the genetic ancestry cluster associated with self-reported Caucasian donors. The study aimed to test whether signatures of past pathogen exposure could be identified by cataloging public T cell receptors. The T cell repertoires of around 670 subjects were profiled by immunosequencing and related to cytomegalovirus serostatus. Along with the roughly 700-subject first cohort, a separate validation cohort of over a hundred different subjects was used. The study combined high-throughput TCR immunosequencing, statistical association of individual TCRs with disease status, and machine learning to predict cytomegalovirus infection status. A later analysis re-examined previously published TCR beta repertoires from several hundred donors and added high-resolution HLA genotyping to investigate patterns of TCR occurrence. In the later analysis, no new phenotypic data were used to find candidate immune exposures; instead, reliance was placed on TCR beta sequences and their occurrence across donors. In an earlier analysis of roughly 540 of the donors, high-throughput TCR beta sequencing was used to judge whether each TCR beta V gene segment behaved as functional or pseudogenic. Donor age, sex, ethnicity and CMV serostatus were compiled together with the repertoire data. Genome-wide SNP genotypes for about 65% of the 666 donors were used in a later genetic analysis, which treated that subset as a discovery cohort. Every repertoire in the discovery cohort had been generated on one and the same sequencing platform. Class I and class II HLA loci were covered by the typing at four-digit resolution. Typing coverage varied by locus: roughly 629-640 donors for A, B, C, DRB1 and DQB1; 522 for DQA1; approximately 570 for DPA1; roughly 450 for DPB1. Roughly five DR-DQ haplotypes were handled as single units for association and clustering because linkage in the cohort was strong. On average, around 240,000 unique TCR beta nucleotide sequences were sequenced per donor among 300 to 500 genotyped donors of the cohort, with about 17% of those sequences being non-productive.

The CDR3 contains 14 residues, cysteine and phenylalanine counted. Only the CDR3 portion is preserved as DNA: 42 bases, with reading frame beginning at the first base. At the junction V is shortened by 4 bases and J by 5 bases, with 12 bases in between. Reading the germline V gene gives CDR1 SNHLY and CDR2 FYNNEI. What the authors observed across the whole study: A cluster of highly shared sequence variants was judged likely to be a technical artifact of the sequencing pipeline. A later analysis reported that several top co-occurrence clusters appeared linked to parvovirus B19, influenza, CMV and Epstein-Barr virus. Most TCR sequences were observed very rarely across donors, whereas some public TCRs were present in many individuals. Only TCR beta chains were sequenced in this cohort, and the absence of alpha or paired-chain data limited detectable features. In an earlier analysis of roughly 560 of the donors, most TCR beta V segments were observed in productive rearrangements about 87% or about 30% of the time, broadly matching IMGT annotations. The study listed 150 to 200 TCR beta chains as associated with cytomegalovirus. The classifier was reported to diagnose cytomegalovirus status with high specificity and sensitivity in both the original and validation cohorts. The authors suggested that the approach could potentially be generalized to other disease states and immunological phenotypes. HLA typing was unavailable for some donors at each locus, so association tests used only the typed subset. V-gene and J-gene trimming of TCR beta chains was associated with a missense DCLRE1C variant in a later genetic analysis, and the association was replicated in an independent cohort. In a later analysis, HLA-associated TCR beta chains showed more clonal expansion and lower generation probabilities than non-associated chains that were equally common. Roughly uniform sequencing depth across donors was assumed in presence/absence analyses, although this assumption may not hold. A further reported finding was that TCR beta sequences accurately predicted the HLA-A and HLA-B alleles for most subjects in the first cohort. Some IMGT-functional V segments, including TRBV6-2 and TRBV6-3, could not be told apart with the 87-base-pair reads, so those segments were excluded. According to a later genetic analysis, donors in an Asian-associated ancestry cluster had fewer N-insertions in productive TCRs than the roughly 670-donor mean. Linkage disequilibrium might explain the correlated functional status among segregating V segments, but an unknown experimental factor could not be excluded. CMV serostatus was the only immune exposure information available for the cohort. In a later analysis, TCR association rates were found to vary across HLA loci, with the most associated TCRs seen for DRB1 alleles and the fewest for HLA-C alleles. In a later analysis, most CMV-associated TCR beta chains were found to appear HLA-restricted, with HLA associations seemingly driven largely by CMV exposure. In a later analysis, 15,000 to 20,000 TCR beta sequences were associated with specific HLA alleles at a false discovery rate of 0.05. In vitro tests confirmed that three of the cytomegalovirus-associated TCR beta chains recognize cytomegalovirus antigens. Assigning TCR associations to individual alleles was difficult when HLA alleles, especially DR and DQ, strongly co-occurred. Because counts were too low, 15 to 20 rarely observed V segments, including chromosome 9 orphons, were excluded from the earlier analysis of roughly 580 of the donors.

The cohort was made up of 500 to 800 healthy bone marrow donors. All cohort members were sampled while nominally healthy, although unrecorded immune exposures were likely present. The donor was CMV seronegative and was included in the group of several hundred seronegative cohort members. Every donor gave a peripheral blood sample, and the peripheral blood mononuclear cells from that sample were used for TCR beta sequencing. Genomic DNA was extracted from the blood cell samples with the Qiagen DNeasy Blood Extraction Kit. Library generation was performed with the immunoSEQ multiplex PCR assay. For the multiplex PCR, a mixture combining 60 forward primers for TCR Vbeta segments and 13 reverse primers for TCR Jbeta segments was used. A multiplex PCR assay on genomic DNA amplified the CDR3 region of rearranged TCR beta genes. On the Illumina HiSeq System, the amplified TCR beta libraries were sequenced as 87-base-pair reads. The authors' analysis ran thus. In a later analysis, tens of millions of unique TCR beta chains were counted across the approximately 640 repertoires, and some 10 million of these chains were shared by at least two donors. To remove PCR and sequencing errors, raw reads were error-corrected and collapsed into unique sequences using a nearest-neighbor algorithm that merged closely related sequences. To assign V, D and J gene segments, CDR3 sequences were aligned to IMGT reference sequences. For a sequence to be retained, a match of at least six nucleotides to both a V gene segment and a J gene segment was required. A rearrangement counted as productive if the CDR3 had no stop codons and remained in frame with V and J, and every other rearrangement counted as non-productive. Following IMGT convention, CDR3 was defined as the stretch from the second conserved V-encoded cysteine to the conserved J-encoded phenylalanine. Sequences without an unambiguous match to a single V gene segment were excluded from the earlier analysis of 450 to 650 of the donors. In an earlier analysis of approximately 590 of the donors, a V segment was called functional when productive rearrangements were above 56.7%, and segregating when the standard deviation between donors exceeded 5%. A statistical classification framework was developed to diagnose cytomegalovirus status using the catalog of TCR beta chain sequences. In a later analysis, V and J genes were assigned by comparing TCR nucleotide sequences against IMGT/GENE-DB human TR gene sequences. The TCRdist pipeline was used in a later analysis to assign CDR3 sequences and most-parsimonious VDJ recombination scenarios. In a later analysis, each TCR beta chain was defined by its CDR3 amino acid sequence together with its V-gene family, and reads without a unique V-gene family were excluded. To address suspected cross-contamination and a sequencing artifact, a later analysis removed a few hundred highly shared, low-generation-probability nucleotide sequences. In a later analysis, a clonal expansion index was calculated for each public chain from normalized within-repertoire ranks of inferred template counts. A later analysis computed generation probabilities with a VDJ recombination model fitted to out-of-frame rearrangements, and checked the results against IGoR. Hypergeometric tests were used in a later analysis to score TCR-TCR, TCR-HLA and TCR-CMV co-occurrence, with a repertoire-size bias correction applied to the TCR pairs. To estimate false discovery rates, a later analysis permuted the HLA or CMV assignments 20 times. A later analysis grouped co-occurring TCRs with DBSCAN, adding TCRdist sequence similarity when clustering within HLA-allele-positive subsets. Co-occurrence clustering excluded repertoires with fewer than 30,000 or more than 120,000 public chains, plus five with anomalous nucleotide sharing. The clones in this table, taken by TCRdb from immuneACCESS, are in-frame only. Not every clone is retained; where verified, under half of the shortfall comes from an unresolved V gene, and the cause of the rest is unknown. Clone size and the V and J calls come from that table; the DNA yielded D and trimming. This sample's records show 130,000 or so clones. Clones ranked in the top ten supply 2.2% of the sample.

The receptor chain draws on TRBV2 and TRBJ1-5, with no D gene named confidently. Sequenced input: PBMCs. This TCR was recovered from a woman between 18 and 29 years old in good health and CMV-seronegative. The CDR3 loop reads CASSVLADYQPQHF. At the DNA level, the sequence is TGTGCCAGCAGTGTATTGGCAGACTATCAGCCCCAGCATTTT.